These 10 T cell receptor beta chains were all obtained from the same sample, sequenced in a study of T-cell memory formation after mild COVID-19. TCRdb analysed the 5' RACE reads with MiXCR anew, one entry per CDR3 protein. The sample consists of roughly 280,000 distinct CDR3 sequences, 8% to 10% of them appearing once. Sequenced material: PBMCs or a T cell subset sorted from them (not recorded which). The receptor set was obtained from a man aged 18 to 30 who had mild COVID-19 (a few samples of this study predate the infection). Cell type and time point are not known.

The table lists this clonotype with many counts. The genes are TRBV11-2 and TRBJ2-3, with D unresolved. CDR1 is SGHAT, CDR2 FQNNGV, per germline. The CDR3 consists of 12 residues. The V and J ends lost 6 bases and 4 bases respectively, with 8 bases between them. CDR3 sequence: CASSPQADTQYF. In DNA, the CDR3 is TGTGCCAGCAGTCCCCAGGCAGATACGCAGTATTTT.

This sequence joins TRBV4-2 and TRBJ2-1, with no clear D. This CDR3 is built from 14 residues. The germline V gene has CDR1 LGHNA and CDR2 YNFKEQ. The ends were cut back, 4 bases at V and 0 bases at J, with 7 bases in the middle. The CDR3 DNA follows: TGTGCCAGCAGCCCTCGGCTCTCCTACAATGAGCAGTTCTTC. This sequence encodes CASSPRLSYNEQFF.

There are many counts of this clonotype. The genes are TRBV29-1 and TRBJ1-2; D is possibly TRBD1 (5 bases). Trimming removed 6 bases at V and 9 bases at J, with 20 bases between. The CDR3 totals 13 residues. Germline V gives CDR1 SQVTM, CDR2 ANQGSEA. CDR3 protein: CSVDIDSPGSYTF. DNA for the CDR3: TGCAGCGTCGACATCGACAGCCCAGGGAGCTACACCTTC.

V is TRBV5-1 and J is TRBJ2-7, with a possible D match to TRBD1 (6 bases). The CDR3 runs 16 residues. Trimming took 4 bases from V and 2 from J, leaving 19 bases between them. Germline V lookup: CDR1 SGHRS, CDR2 YFSETQ. The CDR3 sequence: CASSPTSGGWAYEQYF. The CDR3 bases are TGCGCCAGCAGCCCCACCAGTGGGGGCTGGGCCTACGAGCAGTACTTC.

The chain uses TRBV5-5 and TRBJ1-2, with D possibly matching TRBD1 (5 bases). V was clipped by 10 bases and J by 8 bases, with 36 bases between them. The CDR3 has 18 amino acids. In germline, CDR1 is SGHKS, CDR2 YYEKEE (reference sequence). The chain's CDR3 is CASSWGGSREARPVGYTF. The DNA of the CDR3 is TGTGCCTCTTCATGGGGCGGGAGCAGGGAGGCACGGCCTGTGGGCTACACCTTC.

This clonotype was seen at least ten times. V usage is TRBV6-2 or TRBV6-3 and J usage is TRBJ2-3, with 8 bases aligning to TRBD2. Per the germline V gene, CDR1 is MNHEY and CDR2 is SVGEGT. The trim removed 5 bases at V and 2 bases at J, leaving 3 bases unmatched. There are 14 residues in the CDR3. The CDR3 is CASSGLANTDTQYF. The CDR3 DNA reads TGTGCCAGCAGTGGACTAGCCAACACAGATACGCAGTATTTT.

The chain is built from TRBV5-1 and TRBJ1-4; possibly TRBD1 for D (5 bases). The germline CDR1 and CDR2 sequences are SGHRS and YFSETQ. This CDR3 contains 14 residues. V shed 5 bases and J shed 6 bases, with 14 bases lying between them. CDR3 amino acids: CASSTGPSDEKLFF. The CDR3 coding sequence is TGCGCCAGCAGTACGGGACCATCGGATGAAAAACTGTTTTTT.

This clonotype came up a few times. V gene TRBV29-1 combines with J gene TRBJ1-2, with D tentatively TRBD1 (5 bases). V was pared by 0 bases and J by 3 bases, with 11 bases between. CDR1 and CDR2 from the germline V gene are SQVTM and ANQGSEA. CDR3 size: 14 residues. DNA for the CDR3: TGCAGCGTTGAAGATCTGGGACGGGACTATGGCTACACCTTC. Translating it yields CSVEDLGRDYGYTF. Full variable domain (rest looked up from reference TRBV29-1 and TRBJ1-2): SAVISQKPSRDICQRGTSLTIQCQVDSQVTMMFWYRQQPGQSLTLIATANQGSEATYESGFVIDKFPISRPNLTFSTLTVSNMSPEDSSIYLCSVEDLGRDYGYTFGSGTRLTVV.

This clonotype came up a few times. This chain connects TRBV6-2 or TRBV6-3 to TRBJ2-3; 10 nucleotides align to TRBD1. The CDR3 loop spans 20 amino acids. Unmatched junction bases numbered 17, after V lost 5 bases and J lost 0 bases. Germline values: CDR1 MNHEY, CDR2 SVGEGT. CDR3 sequence (DNA): TGTGCCAGCAGTAATAACCCTAGCGACGGGACAGGGGTTAGCACAGATACGCAGTATTTT. It codes for CASSNNPSDGTGVSTDTQYF.

The chain recombines TRBV4-2 with TRBJ1-1; unclear D gene. The CDR3 is made up of 15 amino acids. V shed 1 base and J shed 5 bases, with 14 bases lying between them. The germline V gene encodes CDR1 LGHNA and CDR2 YNFKEQ. CDR3 in amino acids: CASSQGKGVDTEAFF. CDR3 nucleotides: TGTGCCAGCAGCCAAGGGAAGGGAGTGGATACTGAAGCTTTCTTT.